This note documents a single TCR beta chain sequence. Using immunoSEQ multiplex PCR, the repertoire was profiled, and TCRdb retains in-frame clones only, with some absent. This sample has about 95,000 clones; approximately 95% occur once, and the top ten carry 0.34%. These data belong to a study of technical replicates of blood from a handful of donors. Trimming cost V 3 bases and J 4 bases, with 10 bases left between them. This CDR3 spans 13 amino acids. Germline CDR1 and CDR2: SGHRS and YFSETQ. The source material was T cells isolated from PBMCs. The TCR originated in a human donor in good health. V is TRBV5-1 and J is TRBJ1-1, with TRBD1 as a possible D gene (6 bases). Here the CDR3 DNA reads TGCGCCAGCAGCTGGACAGAGTTCACTGAAGCTTTCTTT. This codes for CASSWTEFTEAFF.